The TCR beta chain described here comes from a study of blood T cell repertoires in COVID-19 (dated by TCRdb to between 2020 and 2021). Notes on the research overall: Collaborator samples came from the United States, Italy and Spain and covered acute and convalescent phases of COVID-19. The prospective study material was composed of cDNA or gDNA derived from T cells, B-cell-depleted T cells, or PBMCs. Nearly every sample came with metadata listing a de-identified subject ID, COVID-19 status, age in years and sex. Deeply sampled blood TCRbeta repertoires from subjects exposed to, actively infected with, or recovered from COVID-19 were included in the dataset. Samples came from the ongoing ImmuneRACE study (first 160 participants) plus 1,254 subjects from 6 global collaborators. Where HLA class I and class II types were available, the types were taken from metadata supplied by the sample provider, not from assay-based typing. The repertoires were made available in a free public database intended to serve as a resource for research on the immune response to SARS-CoV-2. Findings and caveats that apply to the study as a whole: The amount of clinical and demographic metadata varied by source and participant and was provided uncurated.

The collaborating institutions used their own protocols to collect whole blood in K2EDTA tubes. Collaborator samples were shipped for TCRbeta analysis as frozen whole blood, isolated PBMCs, or DNA extracted from either sample type. To note about this clone: Its antigen remains undetermined. Base quality data are lacking; no much larger clone is found one base away.

TCRbeta CDR3 regions were amplified from genomic DNA by means of the immunoSEQ Assay, a bias-controlled multiplex PCR. Processing in the source paper ran as follows. The number of nucleated cells in each sample was estimated by amplification of reference gene primers within the assay. To quantify the absolute abundance of each unique TCRbeta CDR3 rearrangement, sequence reads were collapsed and filtered. For each sample, productive Simpson clonality was calculated as the square root of Simpson's diversity index over productive rearrangements. TCRdb stores this immuneACCESS table with in-frame sequences only. Part of the clones is absent; in the studies checked, under half of the shortfall reflects unresolved V genes, and no reason is known for the rest. V and J calls and clone size are copied from that table; D and trimming were computed from the DNA. Recorded for this sample are about 91,000 clones; approximately 90% of them occurred a single time. In total, the top ten clones hold about 5% of the sample.

Source material: peripheral blood. The sequence came from a woman aged 80 or over with active COVID-19.

The nucleotides read TGCAGCGTTGAAGTACAGGGGGAACGAAACATTCAGTACTTC. The translation is CSVEVQGERNIQYF. In this chain, TRBV29-1 is recombined with TRBJ2-4; 8 bases in between match TRBD1. After removal of 1 base from V and 6 bases from J, the junction retains 5 bases not matched to a gene. Measured from the cysteine to the phenylalanine, the CDR3 is 14 residues long. Left in the record is the CDR3 DNA by itself, 42 bases read in frame from the first base. The CDR1 and CDR2 encoded by the germline V gene are SQVTM and ANQGSEA.